This T cell receptor (beta chain) stems from a study of cytomegalovirus exposure and HLA in healthy donors. The CDR3 runs 14 residues. Trimming left V 1 base short and J 6 bases short, with 13 bases between. In germline, CDR1 is SGHTA, CDR2 FQGNSA. PCR used 60 Vbeta primers and 13 Jbeta primers. Original processing methods: As a later analysis found, there were 80 million to 90 million unique TCR beta chains, of which roughly 11 million were shared. Measured with immunoSEQ multiplex PCR; TCRdb has only the in-frame clones, and not every one. D and trimming were read from the DNA, whereas the V and J calls and clone size are those reported in that table. The sample includes roughly 130,000 clones, more than 70% of them seen just once. A remark on this clone: Its antigen is undetermined.

Findings of the study overall: Later findings reportedly placed an Asian-associated ancestry cluster below the 666-donor mean for N-insertions. DRB1 had the most TCR associations and HLA-C the fewest, a later analysis found, with rates varying by HLA locus. At a 0.05 false discovery rate, a later analysis found some 18,000 TCR beta sequences to be associated with HLA alleles.

The chain joins TRBV7-2 to TRBJ2-7; a weak D match, TRBD2 (6 bases). Sequenced sample: PBMCs. The source of this sequence is a male donor in good health and CMV-seropositive. In DNA, the CDR3 is TGTGCCAGCAGCTTAGGACTAGATTGGGTCGAGCAGTACTTC. This codes for CASSLGLDWVEQYF.